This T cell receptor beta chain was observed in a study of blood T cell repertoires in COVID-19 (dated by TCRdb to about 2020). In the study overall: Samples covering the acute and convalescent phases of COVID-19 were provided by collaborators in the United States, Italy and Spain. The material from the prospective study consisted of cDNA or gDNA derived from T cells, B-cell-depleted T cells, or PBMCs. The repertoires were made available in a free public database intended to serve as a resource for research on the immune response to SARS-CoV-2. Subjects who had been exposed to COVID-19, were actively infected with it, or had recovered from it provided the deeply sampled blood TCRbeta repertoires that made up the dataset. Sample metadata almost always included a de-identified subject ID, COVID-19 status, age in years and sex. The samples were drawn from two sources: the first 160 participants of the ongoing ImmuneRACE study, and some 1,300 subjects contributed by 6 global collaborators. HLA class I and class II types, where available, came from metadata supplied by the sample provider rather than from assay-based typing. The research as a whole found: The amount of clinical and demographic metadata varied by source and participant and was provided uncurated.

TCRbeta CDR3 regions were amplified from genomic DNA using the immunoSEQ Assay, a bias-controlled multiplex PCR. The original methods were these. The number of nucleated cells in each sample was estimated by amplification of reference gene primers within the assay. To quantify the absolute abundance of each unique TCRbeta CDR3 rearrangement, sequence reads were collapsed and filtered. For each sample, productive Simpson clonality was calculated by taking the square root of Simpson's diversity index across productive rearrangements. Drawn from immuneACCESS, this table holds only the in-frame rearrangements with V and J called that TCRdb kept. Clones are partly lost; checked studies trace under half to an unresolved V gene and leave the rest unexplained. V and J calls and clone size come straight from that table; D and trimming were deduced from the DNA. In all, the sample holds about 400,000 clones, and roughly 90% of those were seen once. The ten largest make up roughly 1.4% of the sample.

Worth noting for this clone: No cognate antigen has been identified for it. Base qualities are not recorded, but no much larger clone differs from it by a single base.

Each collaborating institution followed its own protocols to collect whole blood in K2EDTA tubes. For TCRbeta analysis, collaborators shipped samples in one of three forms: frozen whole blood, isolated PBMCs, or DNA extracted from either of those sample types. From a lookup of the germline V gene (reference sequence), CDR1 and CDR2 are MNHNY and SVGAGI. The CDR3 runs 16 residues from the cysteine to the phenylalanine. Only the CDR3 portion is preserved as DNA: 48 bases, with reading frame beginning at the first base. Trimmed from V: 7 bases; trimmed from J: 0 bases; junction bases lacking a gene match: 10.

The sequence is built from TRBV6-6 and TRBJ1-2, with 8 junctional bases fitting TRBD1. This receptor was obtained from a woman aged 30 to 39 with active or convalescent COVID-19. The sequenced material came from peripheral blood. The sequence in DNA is TGTGCCAGCAACTCGGACAGGGCCGCGGCTAACTATGGCTACACCTTC. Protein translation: CASNSDRAAANYGYTF.